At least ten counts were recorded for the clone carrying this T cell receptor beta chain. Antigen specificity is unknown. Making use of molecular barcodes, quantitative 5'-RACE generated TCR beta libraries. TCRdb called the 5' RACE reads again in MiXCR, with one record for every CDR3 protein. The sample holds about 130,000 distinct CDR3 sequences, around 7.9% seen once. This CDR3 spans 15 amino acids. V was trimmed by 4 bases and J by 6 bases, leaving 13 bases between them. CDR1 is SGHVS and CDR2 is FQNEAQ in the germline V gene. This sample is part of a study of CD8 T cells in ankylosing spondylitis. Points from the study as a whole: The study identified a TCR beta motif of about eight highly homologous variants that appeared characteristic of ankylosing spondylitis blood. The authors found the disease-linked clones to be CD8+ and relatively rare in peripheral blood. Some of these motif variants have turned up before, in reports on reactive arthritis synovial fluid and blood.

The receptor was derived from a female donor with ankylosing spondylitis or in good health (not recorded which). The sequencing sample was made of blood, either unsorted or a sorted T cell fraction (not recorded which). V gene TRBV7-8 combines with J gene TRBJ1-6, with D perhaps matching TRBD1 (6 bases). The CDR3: CASSSGGRGNSPLHF. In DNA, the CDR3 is TGTGCCAGCAGCTCGGGCGGCAGGGGTAATTCACCCCTCCACTTT.